Sequencing of this T cell receptor beta chain was carried out in a study of T cells after yellow fever vaccination. Study-wide results and caveats: Post-booster repertoires contained most primary-vaccination clones again (around 97% CD4, 85% to 90% CD8).

TCRdb recomputed calls from the 5' RACE reads with MiXCR, one row per CDR3 protein. Altogether about 350,000 distinct CDR3 sequences are present, over 4% being singletons, with the ten largest covering 20% to 25%. CDR3 length: 16 residues. Germline V gene sequence: CDR1 SGHTA, CDR2 FQGNSA. The V gene lost 5 bases and the J gene lost 9 bases, with 23 bases spanning the gap. This clonotype was picked up many times. The antigen remains unidentified. This sequence joins TRBV7-2 and TRBJ1-3; TRBD1 might be the D (6 bases). This TCR was sampled from a man between 18 and 35 years old who received the YFV17D yellow fever vaccine. This sample comprised PBMCs, obtained 5 days after the yellow fever booster vaccination. In DNA, the CDR3 is TGTGCCAGCAGCCGGGCCGGCAGGGGTGGTGGGGGCACCATATATTTT. It specifies CASSRAGRGGGGTIYF. Filled out from reference TRBV7-2 and TRBJ1-3, the complete variable domain reads GAGVSQSPSNKVTEKGKDVELRCDPISGHTALYWYRQSLGQGLEFLIYFQGNSAPDKSGLPSDRFSAERTGGSVSTLTIQRTQQEDSAVYLCASSRAGRGGGGTIYFGEGSWLTVV.